This paragraph covers one T cell receptor beta chain sequence. Its antigen is not yet known. It has no much larger one-base neighbor in the sample; base qualities were not kept. Libraries were prepared through the immunoSEQ multiplex PCR assay. The multiplex PCR relied on a mix of 60 forward primers for TCR Vbeta segments and 13 reverse primers for TCR Jbeta segments. Amplification of the CDR3 region of rearranged TCR beta genes was performed with a multiplex PCR assay on genomic DNA. The Illumina HiSeq System was used to sequence the amplified TCR beta libraries as 87-base-pair reads. In the source study's methods: In a later analysis, tens of millions of unique TCR beta chains were counted across the approximately 640 repertoires, and roughly 10 million of these chains were shared by at least two donors. Raw reads were error-corrected and collapsed into unique sequences with a nearest-neighbor algorithm that merged closely related sequences to remove PCR and sequencing errors. CDR3 sequences were aligned to IMGT reference sequences to assign V, D and J gene segments. For a sequence to be retained, a match of at least six nucleotides to both a V gene segment and a J gene segment was required. Rearrangements were called productive when the CDR3 lacked stop codons and stayed in frame with V and J; all others were non-productive. Following IMGT convention, CDR3 was defined as the stretch from the second conserved V-encoded cysteine up to the conserved J-encoded phenylalanine. The earlier analysis of about 560 of the donors excluded any sequence lacking an unambiguous match to a single V gene segment. An earlier analysis of under 750 of the donors called V segments functional above 56.7% productive rearrangements and segregating when the between-donor standard deviation exceeded 5%. To diagnose cytomegalovirus status from the catalog of TCR beta chain sequences, a statistical classification framework was built. In a later analysis, TCR nucleotide sequences were compared against IMGT/GENE-DB human TR gene sequences so that V and J genes could be assigned. The TCRdist pipeline was used in a later analysis to assign CDR3 sequences and most-parsimonious VDJ recombination scenarios. A later analysis defined each TCR beta chain by its CDR3 amino acid sequence plus V-gene family, and excluded reads lacking a unique V-gene family. As a way to deal with suspected cross-contamination and a sequencing artifact, a later analysis dropped more than 500 nucleotide sequences that were highly shared and had low generation probability. In a later analysis, a clonal expansion index was calculated for each public chain from normalized within-repertoire ranks of inferred template counts. A later analysis computed generation probabilities with a VDJ recombination model fitted to out-of-frame rearrangements, and checked the results against IGoR. In a later analysis, hypergeometric tests were used to score TCR-TCR, TCR-HLA and TCR-CMV co-occurrence, with a repertoire-size bias correction applied to TCR pairs. To estimate false discovery rates, a later analysis permuted the HLA or CMV assignments 20 times. In a later analysis, co-occurring TCRs were grouped using DBSCAN, and TCRdist sequence similarity was added for clustering within HLA-allele-positive subsets. Repertoires with fewer than 30,000 or more than 120,000 public chains were left out of co-occurrence clustering, as were a handful of repertoires with anomalous nucleotide sharing. TCRdb took over this immuneACCESS table, retaining in-frame rearrangements with V and J assigned. Such tables are incomplete; in checked studies, under half of the missing clones stem from an unresolved V gene, and the remainder is unexplained. V and J calls and clone size are as listed in that table; D and trimming were resolved from the DNA. Here the sample has under 100,000 clones; 81% occur a single time. 4.2% of the sample lies in the top ten.

CDR1 KGHSH and CDR2 LQKENI are derived from the germline V gene. The CDR3 runs 16 residues from the cysteine to the phenylalanine. CDR3 DNA only is kept here, 48 bases in frame from base 1. Relative to germline, V is missing 3 bases and J is missing 5 bases, with 10 bases of the junction outside any gene match. These data belong to a study of cytomegalovirus exposure and HLA in healthy donors listed by TCRdb under 2017. Looking at the study overall: An earlier analysis of some 550 of the donors reported approximately 290 Gb of sequence data and some 120 million unique TCR beta sequences from 150 million to 200 million T cells. A later genetic analysis used genome-wide SNP genotypes for 398 of the 666 donors, treating that subset as a discovery cohort. To predict cytomegalovirus infection status, the study brought together high-throughput TCR immunosequencing, statistical association of individual TCRs with disease status, and machine learning. Rather than using new phenotypic data, the later analysis identified candidate immune exposures from TCR beta sequences and from how often those sequences occurred across donors. An early release covering more than 500 HLA-typed donors comprised 250 to 350 gigabases of sequencing data and 85 million or so unique TCR sequences. Roughly five DR-DQ haplotypes were treated as single units for association and clustering because of strong linkage in the cohort. The study aimed to test whether signatures of past pathogen exposure could be identified by cataloging public T cell receptors. The genetic ancestry cluster associated with self-reported Caucasian donors included about 84% of the roughly 380 genotyped donors. Along with the approximately 650-subject first cohort, a separate validation cohort of over a hundred different subjects was used. In a later analysis, previously published TCR beta repertoires from about 670 donors were re-analyzed and high-resolution HLA genotyping was added so that TCR occurrence patterns could be studied. Every discovery cohort repertoire had been produced on one sequencing platform. Typing coverage differed by locus: A, B, C, DRB1 and DQB1 were typed in roughly 629-640 donors, DQA1 in about 510, DPA1 in some 610, and DPB1 in just under 480. An earlier analysis of approximately 580 of the donors used high-throughput TCR beta sequencing to judge whether each TCR beta V gene segment behaved as functional or pseudogenic. The study profiled the T cell repertoires of hundreds of subjects by immunosequencing and related them to cytomegalovirus serostatus. Class I and class II HLA loci were covered by the typing at four-digit resolution. Donor age, sex, ethnicity and CMV serostatus were compiled together with the repertoire data. On average, over 200,000 unique TCR beta nucleotide sequences were sequenced per donor among 350 to 400 genotyped donors of the cohort, with roughly 18% of those sequences being non-productive.

General conclusions and limits of the study: This cohort had only TCR beta chains sequenced, and the lack of alpha or paired-chain data limited which features could be detected. A later analysis found that most CMV-associated TCR beta chains appeared HLA-restricted, with HLA associations seemingly driven largely by CMV exposure. The classifier was reported to diagnose cytomegalovirus status with high specificity and sensitivity in both the original cohort and the validation cohort. Because counts were too low, some 16 rarely observed V segments, including chromosome 9 orphons, were excluded from the earlier analysis of 587 of the donors. In a later analysis, TCR association rates were found to vary across HLA loci, with the most associated TCRs seen for DRB1 alleles and the fewest for HLA-C alleles. Because HLA typing was missing for some donors at each locus, association tests included only the typed subset. Assigning TCR associations to individual alleles was difficult when HLA alleles, especially DR and DQ, strongly co-occurred. Linkage disequilibrium might explain the correlated functional status among segregating V segments, but an unknown experimental factor could not be ruled out. A few of the identified cytomegalovirus-associated TCR beta chains were confirmed in vitro to be specific for cytomegalovirus antigens. A group of highly shared sequence variants was considered likely to be a technical artifact of the sequencing pipeline. A later genetic analysis associated a missense DCLRE1C variant with V-gene and J-gene trimming of TCR beta chains, and an independent cohort replicated the association. Roughly uniform sequencing depth across donors was assumed in presence/absence analyses, although this assumption may not hold. The authors suggested that the approach could potentially be generalized to other disease states and immunological phenotypes. A later analysis reported that several top co-occurrence clusters appeared linked to parvovirus B19, influenza, CMV and Epstein-Barr virus. CMV serostatus was the only immune exposure information available for the cohort. A later analysis associated around 16,000 TCR beta sequences with specific HLA alleles at a false discovery rate of 0.05. In an earlier analysis of around 500 of the donors, most TCR beta V segments appeared in productive rearrangements about 90% or about 30% of the time, broadly matching IMGT annotations. Most TCR sequences were observed very rarely across donors, whereas some public TCRs were present in many individuals. The study gave a list of over 150 TCR beta chains associated with cytomegalovirus. A further reported finding was that TCR beta sequences accurately predicted the HLA-A and HLA-B alleles for most subjects in the first cohort. In a later genetic analysis, fewer N-insertions in productive TCRs were reported among donors in an Asian-associated ancestry cluster than the roughly 670-donor mean. Some IMGT-functional V segments, including TRBV6-2 and TRBV6-3, could not be distinguished by the 87-base-pair reads and were therefore excluded. A later analysis found that HLA-associated TCR beta chains were more clonally expanded and had lower generation probabilities than equally common non-associated chains.

The cohort comprised around 700 healthy bone marrow donors. At the time of sampling, all cohort members were nominally healthy, though unrecorded immune exposures were likely present. The donor tested CMV seropositive, placing the donor among the 250 to 300 seropositive members of the cohort. Every donor gave a peripheral blood sample, and the peripheral blood mononuclear cells from that sample were used for TCR beta sequencing. The Qiagen DNeasy Blood Extraction Kit was used to extract genomic DNA from the blood cell samples. The material sequenced was PBMCs. This sequence originates from a woman in her seventies in good health and CMV-seropositive. The chain was built from TRBV18 and TRBJ2-5, with 9 bases in between that match TRBD2. CDR3 reads: CASSPVRSSGRETQYF. The nucleotide sequence is given as TGTGCCAGCTCACCCGTCCGCAGCAGCGGGAGGGAGACCCAGTACTTC.